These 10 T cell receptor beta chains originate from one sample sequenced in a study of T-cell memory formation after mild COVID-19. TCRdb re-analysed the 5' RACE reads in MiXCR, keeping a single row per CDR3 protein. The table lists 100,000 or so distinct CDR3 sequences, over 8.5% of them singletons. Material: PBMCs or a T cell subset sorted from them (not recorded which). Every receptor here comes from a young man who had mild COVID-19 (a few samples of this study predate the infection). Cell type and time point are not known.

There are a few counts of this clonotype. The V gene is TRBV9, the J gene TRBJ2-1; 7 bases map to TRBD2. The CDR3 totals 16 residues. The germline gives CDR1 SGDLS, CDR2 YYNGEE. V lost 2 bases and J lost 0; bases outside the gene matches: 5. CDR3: CASSVSGGSSYNEQFF. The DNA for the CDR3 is TGTGCCAGCAGCGTTTCGGGGGGTAGCTCCTACAATGAGCAGTTCTTC.

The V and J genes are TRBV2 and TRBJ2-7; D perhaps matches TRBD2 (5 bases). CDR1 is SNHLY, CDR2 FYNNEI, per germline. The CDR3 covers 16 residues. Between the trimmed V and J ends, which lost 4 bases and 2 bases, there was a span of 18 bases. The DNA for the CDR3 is TGTGCCAGCAGTGGGGAGTCCGGGAAACGGACCTACGAGCAGTACTTC. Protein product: CASSGESGKRTYEQYF.

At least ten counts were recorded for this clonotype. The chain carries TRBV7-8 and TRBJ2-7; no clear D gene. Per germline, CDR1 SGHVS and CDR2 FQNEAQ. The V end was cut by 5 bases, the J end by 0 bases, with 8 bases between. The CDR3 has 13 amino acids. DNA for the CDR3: TGTGCCAGCAGCGATACACCCTCCTACGAGCAGTACTTC. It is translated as CASSDTPSYEQYF.

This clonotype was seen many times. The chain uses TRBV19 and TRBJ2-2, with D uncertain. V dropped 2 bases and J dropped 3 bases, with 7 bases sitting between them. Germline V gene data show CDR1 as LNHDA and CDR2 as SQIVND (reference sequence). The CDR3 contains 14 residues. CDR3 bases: TGTGCCAGTAGTATATCCAGATACACCGGGGAGCTGTTTTTT. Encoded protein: CASSISRYTGELFF.

The CDR3 DNA reads TGTGCCAGCAGTTTCGGCAGGCGGGGGATTCAGTACTTC. It specifies CASSFGRRGIQYF. The genes are TRBV12-3 or TRBV12-4 and TRBJ2-4; 7 bases match TRBD2. V shed 3 bases and J 10 bases; nucleotides not matched to a gene: 6. The CDR3 length is 13 residues.

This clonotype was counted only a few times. CDR3 sequence (DNA): TGTGCCAGCAGCTATACAGGGGCGAGCACAGATACGCAGTATTTT. Protein: CASSYTGASTDTQYF. This chain uses TRBV12-3 or TRBV12-4 with TRBJ2-3, with 7 bases identical to TRBD1. This CDR3 spans 15 amino acids. The junction had 6 bases not matched to a gene; V was cut back by 6 bases and J by 0 bases.

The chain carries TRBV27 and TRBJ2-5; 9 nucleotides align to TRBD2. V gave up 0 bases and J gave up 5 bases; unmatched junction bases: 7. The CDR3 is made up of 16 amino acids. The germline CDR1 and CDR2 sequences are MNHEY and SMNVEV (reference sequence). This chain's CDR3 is CASSLSMRGGVETQYF. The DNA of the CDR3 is TGTGCCAGCAGTTTATCGATGCGGGGGGGCGTTGAGACCCAGTACTTC.

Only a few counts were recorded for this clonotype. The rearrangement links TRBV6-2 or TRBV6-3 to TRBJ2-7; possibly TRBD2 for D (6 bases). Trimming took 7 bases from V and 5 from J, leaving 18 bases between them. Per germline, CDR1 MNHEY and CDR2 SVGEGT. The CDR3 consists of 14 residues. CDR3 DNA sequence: TGTGCCAGCAACCTCGTGGAGGGAAAGGACGAGCAGTACTTC. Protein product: CASNLVEGKDEQYF.

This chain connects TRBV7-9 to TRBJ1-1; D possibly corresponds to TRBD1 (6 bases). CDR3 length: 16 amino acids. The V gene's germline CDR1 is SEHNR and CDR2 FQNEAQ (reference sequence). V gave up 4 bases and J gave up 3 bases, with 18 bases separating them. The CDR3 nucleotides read TGTGCCAGCAGCTCGGGACGTCCAGGGGTAGACACTGAAGCTTTCTTT. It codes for CASSSGRPGVDTEAFF.

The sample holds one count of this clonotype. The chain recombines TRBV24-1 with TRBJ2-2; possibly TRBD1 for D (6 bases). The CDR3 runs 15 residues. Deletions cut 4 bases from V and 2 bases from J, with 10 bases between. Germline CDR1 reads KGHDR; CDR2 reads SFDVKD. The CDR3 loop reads CATSDGQINTGELFF. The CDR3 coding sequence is TGTGCCACCAGTGACGGACAGATTAACACCGGGGAGCTGTTTTTT.